The clone carrying this TCR beta chain was seen repeatedly, ten times or more. The antigen is unknown. The data were obtained in a study of CD8 T cells in ankylosing spondylitis. Findings and caveats of the study: Previously reported in reactive arthritis synovial fluid and blood were some of the motif variants. Blood of patients with ankylosing spondylitis appeared to be characterized by a TCR beta motif of eight highly homologous variants. CD8+ by phenotype, disease-linked clones were relatively rare in peripheral blood.

The germline V gene has CDR1 SGHDT and CDR2 YYEEEE. The germline V and J ends were trimmed by 1 base and 6 bases, with 10 bases remaining between them. The CDR3 has 14 residues. TCRdb called the 5' RACE reads again in MiXCR, with one record for every CDR3 protein. Of about 320,000 distinct CDR3 sequences detected, roughly 11% appear once; the ten largest clones hold roughly 9%. The receptor was derived from a female donor with ankylosing spondylitis or in good health (not recorded which). The rearrangement uses TRBV5-6 and TRBJ2-2, with D tentatively TRBD2 (5 bases). The sample comprised blood, either unsorted or a sorted T cell fraction (not recorded which). The CDR3 DNA reads as TGTGCCAGCAGCTTGCGGGATTGGGCCGGGGAGCTGTTTTTT. This sequence encodes CASSLRDWAGELFF.